Listed here are 12 T cell receptor beta chains from one sample, sequenced in a study of cytomegalovirus exposure and HLA in healthy donors (dated by TCRdb to the late 2010s). Libraries came from the immunoSEQ multiplex PCR assay. For the multiplex PCR, a mixture combining 60 forward primers for TCR Vbeta segments and 13 reverse primers for TCR Jbeta segments was used. TCRdb re-hosts the immuneACCESS table, in-frame sequences only. Its copies lack some clones; in the studies checked, an unresolved V gene accounts for under half of them, and the cause for the rest is not known. This sample lists around 170,000 clones; 76% were detected once. Clones ranked in the top ten supply 2.5% of the sample. The sample was PBMCs. Source of these receptors: a woman in her 30s in good health and CMV-seropositive.

J is TRBJ2-2 and V is TRBV13, with TRBD1 as a possible D gene (5 bases). This CDR3 has 14 amino acids. Trimming removed 5 bases at V and 5 bases at J, with 12 bases between. Germline V lookup: CDR1 PRHDT, CDR2 FYEKMQ (reference sequence). CDR3 sequence: CASSPTRATGELFF. The CDR3 bases are TGTGCCAGCAGCCCCACCAGGGCAACCGGGGAGCTGTTTTTT.

This clone came up once. The CDR3 DNA follows: TGCGCCAGCAACGCGGGACTAGCGGGAGAGACCCAGTACTTC. Amino acid sequence: CASNAGLAGETQYF. This chain links TRBV5-1 with TRBJ2-5; 12 bases agree with TRBD2. J gave up 4 bases and V 6 bases, and 4 bases lay outside the gene matches. The CDR3 loop spans 14 amino acids. Germline lookup yields CDR1 SGHRS and CDR2 YFSETQ. The whole variable domain, remainder taken from reference TRBV5-1 and TRBJ2-5, is KAGVTQTPRYLIKTRGQQVTLSCSPISGHRSVSWYQQTPGQGLQFLFEYFSETQRNKGNFPGRFSGRQFSNSRSEMNVSTLELGDSALYLCASNAGLAGETQYFGPGTRLLVL.

This chain joins TRBV5-1 and TRBJ2-3; 7 bases are shared with TRBD1. Losses at the gene ends were 2 bases for V and 2 bases for J; bases not matched to a gene: 2. The CDR3 consists of 14 residues. Germline V lookup: CDR1 SGHRS, CDR2 YFSETQ. The CDR3 reads CASSLGTDTDTQYF. DNA for the CDR3: TGCGCCAGCAGCTTAGGGACAGACACAGATACGCAGTATTTT.

The rearrangement uses TRBV7-8 and TRBJ2-4; 7 bases align to TRBD1. Germline CDR1 SGHVS, CDR2 FQNEAQ. The CDR3 has 17 amino acids. V trimming: 5 bases; J trimming: 1 base; junction bases outside the gene matches: 11. CDR3 region: CASSQRTGQIAKNIQYF. In DNA, the CDR3 is TGTGCCAGCAGCCAAAGGACAGGTCAAATCGCCAAAAACATTCAGTACTTC.

The rearrangement links TRBV2 to TRBJ1-4, with D possibly TRBD1 on 5 matching bases. The germline gives CDR1 SNHLY, CDR2 FYNNEI. With 0 bases removed from V and 8 bases from J, the gap between germline ends came to 13 bases. There are 15 residues in the CDR3. CDR3: CASSEAWVAGEKLFF. CDR3 DNA sequence: TGTGCCAGCAGTGAAGCGTGGGTAGCAGGGGAAAAACTGTTTTTT.

This clone was counted a few times. This chain connects TRBV6-6 to TRBJ1-3; D might be TRBD1 (6 bases). V was shortened by 2 bases and J by 3 bases, with 14 bases between the two germline ends. Germline V CDR1 and CDR2: MNHNY, SVGAGI (reference sequence). This CDR3 is 16 amino acids long. The CDR3 DNA is TGTGCCAGCAGTTACCAACGGAACAGGGATGGAAACACCATATATTTT. Its translation is CASSYQRNRDGNTIYF.

The V gene is TRBV28, the J gene TRBJ2-1, with 9 bases lining up with TRBD2. The CDR3 covers 13 residues. Germline lookup yields CDR1 MDHEN and CDR2 SYDVKM. CDR3 sequence (DNA): TGTGCGACGGGGCGGGGGGGCCGGAATGAGCAGTTCTTC. This translates into CATGRGGRNEQFF.

J is TRBJ2-3 and V is TRBV30; 9 bases agree with TRBD2. V shed 3 bases and J 0 bases; nucleotides not matched to a gene: 10. This CDR3 has 17 amino acids. Looked up from germline, CDR1 is GTSNPN and CDR2 is SVGIG (reference sequence). As DNA, the CDR3 is TGTGCCTGGAGCCCTTATGGACTAGCGAGTAGCACAGATACGCAGTATTTT. It encodes CAWSPYGLASSTDTQYF.

This chain links TRBV11-2 with TRBJ1-2; 9 positions match TRBD1. From germline, CDR1 is SGHAT and CDR2 FQNNGV. The CDR3 extends over 14 amino acids. Germline trimming cut 1 base from V and 8 bases from J; bases unmatched to any gene: 5. The CDR3 loop is CASSLGGQGRGYTF. The CDR3 coding sequence is TGTGCCAGCAGCTTAGGGGGACAGGGCCGGGGCTACACCTTC. Drawing the rest from reference TRBV11-2 and TRBJ1-2, the complete variable domain is EAGVAQSPRYKIIEKRQSVAFWCNPISGHATLYWYQQILGQGPKLLIQFQNNGVVDDSQLPKDRFSAERLKGVDSTLKIQPAKLEDSAVYLCASSLGGQGRGYTFGSGTRLTVV.

This chain uses TRBV7-3 with TRBJ2-3; the D is unclear. Trimming shortened V by 4 bases and J by 0 bases, and 5 bases separated the two germline ends. CDR3 size: 13 residues. Germline V gene lookup returns CDR1 SGHTA and CDR2 FQGTGA. CDR3 DNA sequence: TGTGCCAGCAGCTCGACTAGCACAGATACGCAGTATTTT. Protein: CASSSTSTDTQYF.

This chain connects TRBV19 to TRBJ1-4; 8 nucleotides agree with TRBD1. The CDR3 length is 17 residues. Germline CDR1 is LNHDA and CDR2 is SQIVND (reference sequence). The V gene end was trimmed by 6 bases and the J gene end by 0 bases; junction bases not matched to a gene: 9. The CDR3 is CASSHRTGPATNEKLFF. Here the CDR3 DNA reads TGTGCCAGTAGCCACCGGACAGGGCCGGCAACTAATGAAAAACTGTTTTTT.

V is TRBV9 and J is TRBJ1-5; tentatively, D is TRBD1 (6 bases). This CDR3 contains 15 residues. Trimming stripped 0 bases from V and 6 bases from J, with 13 bases between. Germline V gene data show CDR1 as SGDLS and CDR2 as YYNGEE. The CDR3, as DNA: TGTGCCAGCAGCGTAGGAGGGGGAGCAGGTCAGCCCCAGCATTTT. Translation gives CASSVGGGAGQPQHF.